In its sample, the clone carrying this T cell receptor (beta chain) was seen many times. Its specificity is unknown. This record comes from a study of T cells after yellow fever vaccination. V trimming: 0 bases; J trimming: 5 bases; junction bases outside the gene matches: 10. The CDR3 has 17 amino acids. The germline V gene has CDR1 DFQATT and CDR2 SNEGSKA (reference sequence). Study conclusions and caveats: Weaker in magnitude, the secondary response showed a faster peak on day 5 versus 15.

Via MiXCR, TCRdb re-called the 5' RACE reads, giving one row per CDR3 protein. In the table there are about 310,000 distinct CDR3 sequences, less than 4.5% of which are singletons. The clonotype was recovered from a young man who received the YFV17D yellow fever vaccine. Sequences were derived from PBMCs, sampled on the day of the yellow fever booster vaccination. The chain is built from TRBV20-1 and TRBJ2-5; TRBD2 agrees at 12 bases. CDR3 sequence (DNA): TGCAGTGCTAGAGATGATTTCCTAGCGGGGGGGACCGAGACCCAGTACTTC. Its protein is CSARDDFLAGGTETQYF.